This T cell receptor (beta chain) was obtained from a study of T cell responses to AZD1222 COVID-19 vaccine. Overall study results and limits: The study identified only a handful of AZD1222 recipients as seropositive at baseline. Unmutated variant regions reportedly attract nearly half of all spike-specific TCRs.

CDR3 length equals 14 residues. V was clipped by 1 base and J by 6 bases, with 12 bases between them. The germline V gene encodes CDR1 MNHNS and CDR2 SASEGT. To note about this clone: Its antigen is as yet unknown.

Libraries were prepared by immunoSEQ multiplex PCR; TCRdb keeps only in-frame clonotypes and omits some of them. The repertoire holds fewer than 85,000 clones, around 86% seen once, with about 17% in the top ten. The TCR was taken from an adult who received the AZD1222 COVID-19 vaccine. The chain recombines TRBV6-1 with TRBJ1-2, with TRBD1 as a possible D gene (6 bases). The starting material was peripheral blood, obtained 28 days after the second AZD1222 dose. The CDR3 loop is CASSEGGRPNGYTF. The CDR3 coding sequence is TGTGCCAGCAGTGAAGGGGGGCGCCCCAATGGCTACACCTTC.